The clone carrying this TCR beta chain was observed a few times. Germline V gene data show CDR1 as MNHEY and CDR2 as SVGEGT. The CDR3 contains 14 residues. Samples each had at least 6 micrograms of total RNA extracted. This sample stems from a study of blood T cells in healthy people across ages. A second PCR of about 7 to 12 cycles used a sample-barcoded 5' primer and a J-beta primer mix. At least 3 million CDR3-containing paired-end reads were obtained per sample. TCRdb analysed the 5' RACE reads with MiXCR anew, one entry per CDR3 protein. The sample shows over 1.5 million distinct CDR3 sequences, about 50% of them seen only once.

Specimen: blood. The rearrangement uses TRBV6-2 or TRBV6-3 and TRBJ2-7, with D possibly TRBD1 on 6 matching bases. The better agreement between TRBJ2-4 and the DNA end casts doubt on the J call. This sequence originates from a woman aged 40-49 years in good health. CDR3 in amino acids: CASSYSPRGNIQYF. CDR3 nucleotide sequence: TGTGCCAGCAGTTACTCGCCCAGGGGAAACATTCAGTACTTC.